This T cell receptor beta chain was sequenced in a study of beta chain features in type 1 diabetes. For the study at large: Researchers looked at around 100 million sorted cells across all samples.

Findings and limits, study-wide: Sequencing of cDNA might inflate the share of cells that strongly express TCR. Patients with type 1 diabetes showed fewer VDJ junction insertions and more deletions. The study notes PCR might favor shorter templates equally in patients and controls. Patients with Type 1 diabetes showed moderately but significantly shorter TCRB CDR3s in all four CD4+ subsets.

Turning to this clone: The target antigen is unknown.

Expressed TCRB transcripts were sequenced because the entire RNA isolate underwent reverse transcription. Here immunoSEQ multiplex PCR was the method, and the copy in TCRdb shows in-frame clones only, minus some. The sample lists approximately 250,000 clones; 16% were seen once. This CDR3 spans 17 amino acids. CDR1 and CDR2 (germline): SEHNR, FQNEAQ (reference sequence). The V gene lost 3 bases and the J gene lost 7 bases, with 22 bases spanning the gap. This chain joins TRBV7-9 and TRBJ2-1; D might be TRBD2 (6 bases). Source material: naive CD4+ T cells from blood. This clonotype was obtained from a man younger than 40 with type 1 diabetes. CDR3 sequence (DNA): TGTGCCAGCAGCTTGAACCTGATAGGGACTGTGAAGAATGAGCAGTTCTTC. The encoded protein is CASSLNLIGTVKNEQFF.